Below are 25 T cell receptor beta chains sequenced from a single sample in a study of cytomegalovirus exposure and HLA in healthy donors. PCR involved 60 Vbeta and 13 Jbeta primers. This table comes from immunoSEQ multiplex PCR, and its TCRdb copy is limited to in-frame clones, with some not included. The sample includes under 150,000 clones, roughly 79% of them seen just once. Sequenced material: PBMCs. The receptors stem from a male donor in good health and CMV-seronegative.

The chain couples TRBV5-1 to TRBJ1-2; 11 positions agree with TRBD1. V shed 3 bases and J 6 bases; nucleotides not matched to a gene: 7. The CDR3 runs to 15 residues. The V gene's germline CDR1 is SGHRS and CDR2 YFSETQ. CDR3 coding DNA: TGCGCCAGCAGCTCCGTCCCGGGACAGGGGGATGGCTACACCTTC. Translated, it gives CASSSVPGQGDGYTF.

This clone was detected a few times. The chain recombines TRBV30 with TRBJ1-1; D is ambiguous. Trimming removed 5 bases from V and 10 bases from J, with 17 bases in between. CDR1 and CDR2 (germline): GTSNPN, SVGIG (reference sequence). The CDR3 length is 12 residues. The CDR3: CAWARGPAVAFF. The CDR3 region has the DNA TGTGCCTGGGCCCGAGGGCCCGCGGTAGCTTTCTTT.

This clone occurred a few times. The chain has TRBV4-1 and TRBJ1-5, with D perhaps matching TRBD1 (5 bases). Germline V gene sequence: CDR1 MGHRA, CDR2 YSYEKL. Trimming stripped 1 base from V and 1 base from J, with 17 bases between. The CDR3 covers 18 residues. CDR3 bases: TGCGCCAGCAGCCAAGGGAGGGGCAATGAACAGAGCAATCAGCCCCAGCATTTT. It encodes CASSQGRGNEQSNQPQHF.

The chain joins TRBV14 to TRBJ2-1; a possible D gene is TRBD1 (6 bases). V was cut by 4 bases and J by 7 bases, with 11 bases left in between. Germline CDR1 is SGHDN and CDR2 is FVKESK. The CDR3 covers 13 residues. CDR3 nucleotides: TGTGCCAGCAGCCCACAGGGAATTAATGAGCAGTTCTTC. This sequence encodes CASSPQGINEQFF.

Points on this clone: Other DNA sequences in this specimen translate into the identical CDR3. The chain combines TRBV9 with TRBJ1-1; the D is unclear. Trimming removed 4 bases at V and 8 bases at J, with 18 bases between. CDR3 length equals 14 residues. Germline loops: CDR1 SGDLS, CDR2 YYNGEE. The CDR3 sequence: CASSPIGGSGEAFF. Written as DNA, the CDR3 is TGTGCCAGCAGCCCCATCGGCGGGTCAGGAGAAGCTTTCTTT.

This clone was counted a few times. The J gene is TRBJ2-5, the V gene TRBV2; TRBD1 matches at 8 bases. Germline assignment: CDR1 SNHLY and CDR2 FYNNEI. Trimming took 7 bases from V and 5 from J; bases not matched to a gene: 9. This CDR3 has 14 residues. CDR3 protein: CASKRQGWGETQYF. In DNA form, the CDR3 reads TGTGCCAGCAAGAGACAGGGGTGGGGGGAGACCCAGTACTTC. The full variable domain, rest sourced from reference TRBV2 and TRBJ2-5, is EPEVTQTPSHQVTQMGQEVILRCVPISNHLYFYWYRQILGQKVEFLVSFYNNEISEKSEIFDDQFSVERPDGSNFTLKIRSTKLEDSAMYFCASKRQGWGETQYFGPGTRLLVL.

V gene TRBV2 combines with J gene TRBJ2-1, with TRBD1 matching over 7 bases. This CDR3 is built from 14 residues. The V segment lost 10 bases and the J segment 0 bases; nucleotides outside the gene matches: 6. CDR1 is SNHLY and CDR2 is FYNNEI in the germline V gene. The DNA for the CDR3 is TGTGCCATCGTAAGGGACAGCTCCTACAATGAGCAGTTCTTC. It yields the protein CAIVRDSSYNEQFF.

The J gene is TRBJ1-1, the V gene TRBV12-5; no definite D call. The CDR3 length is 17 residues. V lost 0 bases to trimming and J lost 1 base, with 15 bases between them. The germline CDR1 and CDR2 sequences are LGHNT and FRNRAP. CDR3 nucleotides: TGTGCTAGTGGTTTGGTGCGGTCTTTGGCCTCGAACACTGAAGCTTTCTTT. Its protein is CASGLVRSLASNTEAFF.

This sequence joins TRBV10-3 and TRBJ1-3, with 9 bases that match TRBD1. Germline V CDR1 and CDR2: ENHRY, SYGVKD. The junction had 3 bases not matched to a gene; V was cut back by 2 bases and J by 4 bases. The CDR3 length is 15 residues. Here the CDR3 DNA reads TGTGCCATCAGTGAGGGGACAGGGCCCGGAAACACCATATATTTT. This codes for CAISEGTGPGNTIYF.

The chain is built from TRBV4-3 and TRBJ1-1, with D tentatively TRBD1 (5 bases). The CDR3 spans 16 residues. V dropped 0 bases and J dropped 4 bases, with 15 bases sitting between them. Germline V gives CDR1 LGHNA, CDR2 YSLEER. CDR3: CASSQDPTGYSTEAFF. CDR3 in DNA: TGCGCCAGCAGCCAAGACCCTACAGGCTATTCCACTGAAGCTTTCTTT.

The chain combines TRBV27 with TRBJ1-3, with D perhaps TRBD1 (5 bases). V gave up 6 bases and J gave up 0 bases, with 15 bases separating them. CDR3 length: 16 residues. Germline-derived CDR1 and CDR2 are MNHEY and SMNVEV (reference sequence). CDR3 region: CASSPTTVFSGNTIYF. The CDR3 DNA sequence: TGTGCCAGCAGCCCAACGACAGTCTTCTCTGGAAACACCATATATTTT.

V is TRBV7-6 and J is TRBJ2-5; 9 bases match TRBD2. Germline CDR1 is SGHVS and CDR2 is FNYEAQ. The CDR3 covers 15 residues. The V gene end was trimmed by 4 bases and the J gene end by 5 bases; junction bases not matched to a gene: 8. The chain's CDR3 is CASSSQRGAGETQYF. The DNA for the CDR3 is TGTGCCAGCAGCTCCCAGCGGGGGGCGGGGGAGACCCAGTACTTC. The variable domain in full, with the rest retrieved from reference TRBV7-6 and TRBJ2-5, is GAGVSQSPRYKVTKRGQDVALRCDPISGHVSLYWYRQALGQGPEFLTYFNYEAQQDKSGLPNDRFSAERPEGSISTLTIQRTEQRDSAMYRCASSSQRGAGETQYFGPGTRLLVL.

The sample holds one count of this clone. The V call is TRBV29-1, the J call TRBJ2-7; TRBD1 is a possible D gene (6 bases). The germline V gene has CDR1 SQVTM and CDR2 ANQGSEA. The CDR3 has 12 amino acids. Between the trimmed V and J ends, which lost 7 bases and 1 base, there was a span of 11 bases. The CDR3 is CSAGDISYEQYF. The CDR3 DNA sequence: TGCAGCGCTGGGGACATTTCCTACGAGCAGTACTTC.

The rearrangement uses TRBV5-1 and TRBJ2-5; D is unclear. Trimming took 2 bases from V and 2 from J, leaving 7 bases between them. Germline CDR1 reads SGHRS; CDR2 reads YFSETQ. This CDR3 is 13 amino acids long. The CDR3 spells CASSLEVQETQYF. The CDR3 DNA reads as TGCGCCAGCAGCTTAGAGGTTCAAGAGACCCAGTACTTC. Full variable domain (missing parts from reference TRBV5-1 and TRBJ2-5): KAGVTQTPRYLIKTRGQQVTLSCSPISGHRSVSWYQQTPGQGLQFLFEYFSETQRNKGNFPGRFSGRQFSNSRSEMNVSTLELGDSALYLCASSLEVQETQYFGPGTRLLVL.

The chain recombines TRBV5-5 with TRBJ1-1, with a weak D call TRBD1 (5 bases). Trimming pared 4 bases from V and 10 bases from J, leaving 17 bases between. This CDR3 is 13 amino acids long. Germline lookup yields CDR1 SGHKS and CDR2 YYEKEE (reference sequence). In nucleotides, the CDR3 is TGTGCCAGCAGCATACAACAGGTGTCAGGAGCTTTCTTT. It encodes CASSIQQVSGAFF.

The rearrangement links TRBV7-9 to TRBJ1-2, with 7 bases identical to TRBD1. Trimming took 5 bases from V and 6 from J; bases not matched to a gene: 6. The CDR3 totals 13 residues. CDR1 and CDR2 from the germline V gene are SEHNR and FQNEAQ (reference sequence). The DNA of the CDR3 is TGTGCCAGCAGCGTAGACAGGGCTGATGGCTACACCTTC. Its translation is CASSVDRADGYTF.

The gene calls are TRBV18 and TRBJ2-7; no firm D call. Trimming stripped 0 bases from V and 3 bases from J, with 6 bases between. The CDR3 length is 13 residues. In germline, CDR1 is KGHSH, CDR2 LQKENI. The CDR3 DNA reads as TGTGCCAGCTCACCACCGGCTCTCTACGAGCAGTACTTC. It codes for CASSPPALYEQYF.

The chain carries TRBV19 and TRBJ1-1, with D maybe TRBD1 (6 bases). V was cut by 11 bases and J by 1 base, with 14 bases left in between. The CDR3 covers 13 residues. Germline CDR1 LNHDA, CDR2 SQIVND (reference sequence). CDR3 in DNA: TGTGCCGGCGCTAAGACAGGGAACACTGAAGCTTTCTTT. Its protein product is CAGAKTGNTEAFF.

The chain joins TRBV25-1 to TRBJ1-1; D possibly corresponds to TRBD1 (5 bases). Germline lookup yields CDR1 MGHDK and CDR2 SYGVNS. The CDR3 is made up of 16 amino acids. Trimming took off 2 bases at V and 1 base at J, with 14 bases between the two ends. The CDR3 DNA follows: TGTGCCAGCAGTGAAAGGGCAGGGAAGGGGAACACTGAAGCTTTCTTT. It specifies CASSERAGKGNTEAFF.

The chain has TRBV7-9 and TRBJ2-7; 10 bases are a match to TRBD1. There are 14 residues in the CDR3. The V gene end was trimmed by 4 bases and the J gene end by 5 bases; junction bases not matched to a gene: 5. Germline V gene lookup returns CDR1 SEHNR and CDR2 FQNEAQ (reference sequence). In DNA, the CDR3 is TGTGCCAGCAGCTCCGGGACAGGGGTAAACGAGCAGTACTTC. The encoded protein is CASSSGTGVNEQYF.

CDR3 amino acids: CASSLLSTGELFF. The CDR3 DNA is TGTGCCAGCAGCTTGCTCAGTACCGGGGAGCTGTTTTTT. J is TRBJ2-2 and V is TRBV7-6; no firm D call. The CDR3 runs to 13 residues. CDR1 SGHVS and CDR2 FNYEAQ come from the germline V gene. V shed 3 bases and J shed 5 bases, with 7 bases lying between them.

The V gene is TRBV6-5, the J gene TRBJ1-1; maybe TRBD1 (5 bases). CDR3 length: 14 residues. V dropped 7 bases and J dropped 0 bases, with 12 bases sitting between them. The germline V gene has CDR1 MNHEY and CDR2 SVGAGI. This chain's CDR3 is CASNPWGVNTEAFF. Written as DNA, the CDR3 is TGTGCCAGCAACCCTTGGGGGGTGAACACTGAAGCTTTCTTT.

CDR3 region: CASSYGGEGTHEKLFF. The CDR3, as DNA: TGTGCCAGCAGTTACGGGGGGGAGGGTACCCATGAAAAACTGTTTTTT. The chain joins TRBV6-5 to TRBJ1-4, with a tentative D call TRBD1 (5 bases). CDR1 is MNHEY and CDR2 is SVGAGI in the germline V gene. Trimming removed 2 bases at V and 6 bases at J, with 16 bases between. The CDR3 loop spans 16 amino acids.

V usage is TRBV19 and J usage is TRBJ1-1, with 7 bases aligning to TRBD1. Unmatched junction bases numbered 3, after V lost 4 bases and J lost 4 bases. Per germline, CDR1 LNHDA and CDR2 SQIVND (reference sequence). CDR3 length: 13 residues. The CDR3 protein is CASSSRQGTEAFF. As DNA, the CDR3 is TGTGCCAGTAGTAGCCGACAGGGCACTGAAGCTTTCTTT.

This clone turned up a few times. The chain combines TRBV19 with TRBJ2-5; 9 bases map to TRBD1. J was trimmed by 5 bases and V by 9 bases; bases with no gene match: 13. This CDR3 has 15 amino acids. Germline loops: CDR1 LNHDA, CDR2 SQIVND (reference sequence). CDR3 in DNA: TGTGCCAGCAATGCACAGGGGGCATCGCGGGAGACCCAGTACTTC. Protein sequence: CASNAQGASRETQYF.